This T cell receptor gamma chain was found in a study of gammadelta T cells in human blood. Whole-study results and caveats: Polyclonal expansion of innate γδ T cells after birth appeared microbially driven.

The CDR3 loop spans 17 amino acids. Per germline, CDR1 GITISATS and CDR2 ISYDGTV (reference sequence). With V trimmed by 6 bases and J by 3 bases, 8 bases remained unmatched. To note about this clone: Its target is unknown. A far larger clone lies a single base away; this is likely a read error. Other DNA sequences of this sample code for an identical CDR3.

TCRdb reprocessed the RT-PCR reads through CATT. The data show fewer than 300 gamma-chain clones, with roughly 0.92% seen just once and 35% to 55% held by the top ten. Material: Vgamma9Vdelta2 gamma-delta T cells from infant blood. The chain is built from TRGV9 and TRGJP. This sequence originates from a human donor. The CDR3 here is CALWSQMQELGKKIKVF. As DNA, the CDR3 is TGTGCCTTGTGGAGTCAAATGCAAGAGTTGGGCAAAAAAATCAAGGTATTT.